The rows below give T cell receptor beta chains drawn from one sample of a study of T cells after yellow fever vaccination. TCRdb independently ran MiXCR on the 5' RACE reads; one entry per CDR3 protein. The table has some 560,000 distinct CDR3 sequences, 17% seen once. The sequencing used PBMCs, collected 4 to 6 days after the first yellow fever vaccination. The origin of the receptors is a man between 18 and 35 years old who received the YFV17D yellow fever vaccine. Each CDR3 is given with its conserved first and last residue. The D gene is left open where the match is weak. Clone size is not always given. Where it is, it says once, few, many or a class for expanded clones.

abundance,d_gene,v_gene,j_gene,CDR3aa,CDR3nt
.,.,TRBV27,TRBJ2-7,CASSLQGTDGEQYF,TGTGCCAGCAGTTTGCAGGGGACTGACGGCGAGCAGTACTTC
.,TRBD1,TRBV20-1,TRBJ2-3,CSARGGRTGGADTQYF,TGCAGTGCTAGAGGGGGGAGGACAGGGGGCGCAGATACGCAGTATTTT
few,.,TRBV11-2,TRBJ2-3,CASSFNWDKADTQYF,TGTGCCAGCAGCTTTAACTGGGATAAAGCAGATACGCAGTATTTT
.,.,TRBV6-2/TRBV6-3,TRBJ1-3,CASRFRATFSGNTIYF,TGTGCCAGCAGATTCCGGGCTACATTCTCTGGAAACACCATATATTTT
.,.,TRBV29-1,TRBJ1-2,CSVDLSQSNYGYTF,TGCAGCGTTGACCTTTCCCAGAGTAACTATGGCTACACCTTC
.,.,TRBV11-2,TRBJ2-3,CASSSLGGAAITDTQYF,TGTGCCAGCAGCTCATTGGGGGGGGCGGCCATCACAGATACGCAGTATTTT
.,.,TRBV12-3/TRBV12-4,TRBJ1-1,CASILGGVGTEAFF,TGTGCCAGCATCCTAGGGGGGGTTGGAACTGAAGCTTTCTTT
few,.,TRBV20-1,TRBJ2-7,CSASDHYEQYF,TGCAGTGCTAGTGACCACTACGAGCAGTACTTC
.,.,TRBV7-8,TRBJ2-7,CASSPQATQRGEQYF,TGTGCCAGCAGCCCTCAAGCCACGCAAAGGGGCGAGCAGTACTTC
.,TRBD2,TRBV3-1,TRBJ2-5,CASSLLAGVETQYF,TGTGCCAGCAGCCTTTTAGCGGGGGTGGAGACCCAGTACTTC
many,TRBD1,TRBV4-1,TRBJ1-6,CASSQWGQGASPLHF,TGCGCCAGCAGCCAATGGGGCCAGGGGGCCTCACCCCTCCACTTT
.,TRBD1,TRBV12-3/TRBV12-4,TRBJ1-5,CASSRDPGGRSNQPQHF,TGTGCCAGCAGCCGAGACCCAGGGGGCCGGAGCAATCAGCCCCAGCATTTT
.,.,TRBV7-9,TRBJ2-1,CASSPHTGFHEQFF,TGTGCCAGCAGCCCACACACAGGGTTCCATGAGCAGTTCTTC
few,TRBD1,TRBV7-3,TRBJ2-5,CASSLMDRSPKYF,TGTGCCAGCAGCTTAATGGACAGGTCGCCGAAGTACTTC
many,.,TRBV12-3/TRBV12-4,TRBJ2-7,CASSSGADEQYF,TGTGCCAGCAGTTCCGGGGCGGACGAGCAGTACTTC
.,.,TRBV7-2,TRBJ2-2,CASSLRRQVGTGELFF,TGTGCCAGCAGTCTTAGGAGACAGGTTGGCACCGGGGAGCTGTTTTTT
few,.,TRBV27,TRBJ1-2,CASSSDNRYGYTF,TGTGCCAGCAGCTCTGACAATCGCTATGGCTACACCTTC
few,.,TRBV2,TRBJ2-2,CASSAAGALLGELFF,TGTGCCAGCAGTGCGGCGGGGGCCCTCCTTGGGGAGCTGTTTTTT
few,TRBD1,TRBV3-1,TRBJ2-4,CASSARTGIAIQYF,TGTGCCAGCAGCGCTAGGACAGGGATAGCCATTCAGTACTTC
.,.,TRBV30,TRBJ2-7,CAHDGPPAYEQYF,TGTGCCCACGACGGTCCCCCGGCGTACGAGCAGTACTTC
few,.,TRBV11-2,TRBJ1-6,CASSFGQSNSPLHF,TGTGCCAGCAGCTTTGGACAGAGTAATTCACCCCTCCACTTT
.,.,TRBV19,TRBJ1-5,CASSIGIYSNQPQHF,TGTGCCAGTAGTATAGGGATCTATAGCAATCAGCCCCAGCATTTT